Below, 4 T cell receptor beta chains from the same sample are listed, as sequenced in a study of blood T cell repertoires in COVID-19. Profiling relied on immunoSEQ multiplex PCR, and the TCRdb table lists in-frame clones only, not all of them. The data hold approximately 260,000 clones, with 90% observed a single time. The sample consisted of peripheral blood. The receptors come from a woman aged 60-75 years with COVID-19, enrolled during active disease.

DNA of the CDR3: TGTGCCAGCACCGGACAGGGGGGTCAGCCCCAGCATTTT. Translating gives CASTGQGGQPQHF. The V call is TRBV12-3 or TRBV12-4, the J call TRBJ1-5, with TRBD1 matching 10 bases. After removal of 7 bases from V and 6 bases from J, the junction contained 3 bases not matched to a gene. This CDR3 is 13 amino acids long.

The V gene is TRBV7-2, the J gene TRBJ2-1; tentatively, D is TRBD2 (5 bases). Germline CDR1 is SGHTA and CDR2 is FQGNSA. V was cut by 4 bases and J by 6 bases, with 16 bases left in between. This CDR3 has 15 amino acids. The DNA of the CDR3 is TGTGCCAGCAGCTCTAAAATATCTAGCCCCAATGAGCAGTTCTTC. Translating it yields CASSSKISSPNEQFF. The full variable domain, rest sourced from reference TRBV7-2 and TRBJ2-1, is GAGVSQSPSNKVTEKGKDVELRCDPISGHTALYWYRQSLGQGLEFLIYFQGNSAPDKSGLPSDRFSAERTGGSVSTLTIQRTQQEDSAVYLCASSSKISSPNEQFFGPGTRLTVL.

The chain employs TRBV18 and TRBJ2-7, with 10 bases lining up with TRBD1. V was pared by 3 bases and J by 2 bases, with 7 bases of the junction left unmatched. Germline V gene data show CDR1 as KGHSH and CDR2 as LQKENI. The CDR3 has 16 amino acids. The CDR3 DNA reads TGTGCCAGCTCACCGCAAAGTGGACAGGGGGCCTACGAGCAGTACTTC. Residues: CASSPQSGQGAYEQYF. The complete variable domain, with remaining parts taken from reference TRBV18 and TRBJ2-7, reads NAGVMQNPRHLVRRRGQEARLRCSPMKGHSHVYWYRQLPEEGLKFMVYLQKENIIDESGMPKERFSAEFPKEGPSILRIQQVVRGDSAAYFCASSPQSGQGAYEQYFGPGTRLTVT.

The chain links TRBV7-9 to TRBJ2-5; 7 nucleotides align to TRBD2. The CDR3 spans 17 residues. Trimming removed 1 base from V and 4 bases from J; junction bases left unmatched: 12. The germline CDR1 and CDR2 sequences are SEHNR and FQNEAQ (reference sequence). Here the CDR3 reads CASSLGSGGGPRETQYF. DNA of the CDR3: TGTGCCAGCAGCTTAGGATCTGGGGGGGGACCCAGAGAGACCCAGTACTTC.